Listed below are T cell receptor beta chains from one sample, sequenced in a study of blood T cell repertoires in COVID-19. The data were produced by immunoSEQ multiplex PCR, yet TCRdb's version contains in-frame clones alone and is incomplete. The table has about 35,000 clones, 87% seen once; the top ten hold 44%. The sequenced sample consisted of peripheral blood. Every receptor here comes from a human donor in a cohort sampled during active COVID-19. The CDR3 runs from the conserved cysteine through the conserved F or W. D genes are given only for firm matches. Not every row has a clone size; where given, it reads once, few, many or a size class.

clone size	V gene	J gene	D gene	CDR3 protein
NA	TRBV7-9	TRBJ1-6	TRBD1	CASSSKGAGGISPLHF
few	TRBV6-5	TRBJ2-5	TRBD2	CASRGGTEETQYF
NA	TRBV7-9	TRBJ1-2	NA	CASSTRGEGYTF
NA	TRBV5-1	TRBJ1-1	TRBD1	CASSLDGQAAFF
NA	TRBV29-1	TRBJ1-1	TRBD1	CSSRDRWNTEAFF
NA	TRBV24-1	TRBJ2-2	NA	CATSDLLRGGELFF
NA	TRBV20-1	TRBJ1-6	TRBD1	CSASTGQGYSPLHF
NA	TRBV7-2	TRBJ2-1	TRBD2	CASRPGGYNEQFF
NA	TRBV27	TRBJ1-5	NA	CASSFHRNQPQHF
NA	TRBV4-3	TRBJ2-7	TRBD1	CASSQVGQGSYEQYF
NA	TRBV6-5	TRBJ2-7	TRBD1	CASRTDREEQYF
NA	TRBV18	TRBJ2-3	NA	CASSFTEYPDTQYF
NA	TRBV28	TRBJ2-7	TRBD2	CASSRGGGHEQYF
NA	TRBV2	TRBJ1-5	NA	CASSERERGQPQHF
NA	TRBV19	TRBJ1-2	NA	CASSPSRLGYTF
NA	TRBV10-3	TRBJ2-5	NA	CATGGPKIQETQYF
once	TRBV7-2	TRBJ1-1	NA	CASSQKTENTEAFF
NA	TRBV28	TRBJ1-4	TRBD1	CASSRTGAGTNEKLFF
few	TRBV11-1	TRBJ1-2	TRBD1	CASTGTGSNYGYTF
NA	TRBV5-4	TRBJ2-5	NA	CASSLELGGGYQETQYF
NA	TRBV7-3	TRBJ1-1	NA	CASSLGGATEAFF
NA	TRBV3-1/TRBV3-2	TRBJ1-5	TRBD1	CASSPTHRGDQPQHF
few	TRBV2	TRBJ1-6	TRBD1	CASRRTGVGSPLHF
NA	TRBV7-2	TRBJ2-1	NA	CASSLEVTSGNEQFF
NA	TRBV7-2	TRBJ2-7	TRBD2	CASSLAASGKNEQYF
NA	TRBV18	TRBJ2-3	TRBD1	CASSPIQGARGADTQYF
NA	TRBV5-1	TRBJ1-3	NA	CASSLGTAGNTIYF
once	TRBV7-2	TRBJ1-2	TRBD1	CASSLTGQGAYGYTF
NA	TRBV20-1	TRBJ2-4	NA	CSASGGGQAKNIQYF
NA	TRBV7-2	TRBJ1-1	NA	CASSLWSGLLNTEAFF
NA	TRBV24-1	TRBJ2-2	NA	CATSDSRGGFTGELFF
NA	TRBV7-2	TRBJ2-1	NA	CASSSGNEQFF
NA	TRBV7-2	TRBJ1-6	TRBD1	CASTRSDRGNSPLHF
NA	TRBV7-9	TRBJ1-2	TRBD1	CASRETGSGYTF
few	TRBV11-2	TRBJ2-7	TRBD1	CASSSGQSSEQYF
NA	TRBV18	TRBJ2-5	TRBD2	CASSSGLLAGGQETQYF
NA	TRBV5-5	TRBJ2-2	NA	CASSLVWGPTGELFF
NA	TRBV28	TRBJ2-2	NA	CASSLLTTELFF
NA	TRBV2	TRBJ2-5	TRBD1	CASSRDRGPGETQYF
NA	TRBV24-1	TRBJ2-5	NA	CATSDLSMAQETQYF
few	TRBV4-1	TRBJ2-1	NA	CASSQDRGSYNEQFF
NA	TRBV2	TRBJ2-2	TRBD1	CARTTFETRLVGTGVYFTGELFF
NA	TRBV28	TRBJ2-2	NA	CASTLFRDTGELFF
few	TRBV19	TRBJ1-5	NA	CASSIDPARFQPQHF
NA	TRBV6-5	TRBJ2-7	TRBD1	CASSYSSRGPYEQYF
NA	TRBV10-2	TRBJ1-1	NA	CASNRQPTRNTEAFF
NA	TRBV20-1	TRBJ1-2	TRBD1	CSSDRASGYTF
once	TRBV28	TRBJ2-1	TRBD2	CASSTSGGSNEQFF
NA	TRBV24-1	TRBJ2-1	TRBD2	CATSDSLTAGVYNEQFF
NA	TRBV29-1	TRBJ2-7	TRBD1	CSARQGDYEQYF
NA	TRBV28	TRBJ1-3	NA	CATNRQTSGNTIYF
once	TRBV10-3	TRBJ2-2	NA	CAIHGQATGELFF
NA	TRBV7-8	TRBJ2-7	NA	CASSLALREQYF
NA	TRBV28	TRBJ1-2	NA	CASTPPGRGYTF
few	TRBV4-1	TRBJ1-5	TRBD1	CASSQEDRGNQPQHF
once	TRBV7-2	TRBJ1-2	TRBD1	CASSRVRDSLYGYTF
NA	TRBV29-1	TRBJ2-3	NA	CSVDPSTDTQYF
NA	TRBV5-1	TRBJ2-3	NA	CASSFERASDTQYF
NA	TRBV25-1	TRBJ2-3	TRBD2	CASSGLAGAIGVTDTQYF
NA	TRBV5-4	TRBJ1-2	NA	CASSLLKAGLGGYTF